Listed here are 32 T cell receptor beta chains from one sample, sequenced in a study of response to subunit inactivated influenza vaccine. TCRdb ran MiXCR on the RT-PCR reads and lists one entry per CDR3 protein. The profile covers approximately 680,000 distinct CDR3 sequences, with about a sixth appearing a single time and roughly 12% taken by the ten largest. The sample in question was PBMCs from blood, obtained 11 to 12 days after vaccination. The receptors were gathered from a man aged 50-60 years who received an inactivated influenza vaccine.

The rearrangement links TRBV7-2 to TRBJ2-3; D unclear. V lost 4 bases to trimming and J lost 3 bases, with 14 bases between them. The CDR3 is 15 amino acids. CDR1 and CDR2 from the germline V gene are SGHTA and FQGNSA. This chain's CDR3 is CASSSGRPSTDTQYF. CDR3 DNA sequence: TGTGCCAGCAGCTCCGGACGGCCGTCTACAGATACGCAGTATTTT.

The chain links TRBV12-3 or TRBV12-4 to TRBJ2-3; a weak D match, TRBD1 (6 bases). The V end was cut by 8 bases, the J end by 0 bases, with 12 bases between. The CDR3 has 14 amino acids. CDR3 protein: CASAPRGSTDTQYF. DNA for the CDR3: TGTGCCAGCGCCCCTAGGGGGAGCACAGATACGCAGTATTTT.

This chain joins TRBV15 and TRBJ1-1; possibly TRBD1 for D (6 bases). Trimming pared 3 bases from V and 1 base from J, leaving 12 bases between. Germline CDR1 and CDR2: LNHNV and YYDKDF (reference sequence). This CDR3 is 15 amino acids long. As DNA, the CDR3 is TGTGCCACCAGCAGCGGACCGGGACAGAACACTGAAGCTTTCTTT. Translated: CATSSGPGQNTEAFF. Drawing the rest from reference TRBV15 and TRBJ1-1, the complete variable domain is DAMVIQNPRYQVTQFGKPVTLSCSQTLNHNVMYWYQQKSSQAPKLLFHYYDKDFNNEADTPDNFQSRRPNTSFCFLDIRSPGLGDTAMYLCATSSGPGQNTEAFFGQGTRLTVV.

Regarding this clonotype: With a much larger clone just one base away, this may be a read error. The V gene is TRBV6-1, the J gene TRBJ2-7, with D tentatively TRBD1 or TRBD2 (5 bases each). The CDR3 sequence is 15 residues long. Germline V lookup: CDR1 MNHNS, CDR2 SASEGT. The CDR3 DNA sequence: TGTGCCAGCAGTGAATCCGGGACCTTCCTCTACCAGCAGTACTTC. Translation: CASSESGTFLYQQYF.

The chain recombines TRBV30 with TRBJ1-2; 7 bases are shared with TRBD1. The CDR3 is 13 amino acids. In germline, CDR1 is GTSNPN, CDR2 SVGIG (reference sequence). The V and J ends lost 0 bases and 8 bases, in that order; junction bases with no gene match: 6. In nucleotides, the CDR3 is TGTGCCTGGAGTGTAGGGACAGCCGGCGGCTACACCTTC. Its translation is CAWSVGTAGGYTF.

The chain joins TRBV24-1 to TRBJ2-5, with a possible D match to TRBD1 (6 bases). Trimming left V 4 bases short and J 2 bases short, with 13 bases between. In germline, CDR1 is KGHDR, CDR2 SFDVKD. The CDR3 loop spans 15 amino acids. The CDR3 nucleotides read TGTGCCACCAGTGAGCGCACAGGGTTTCAAGAGACCCAGTACTTC. Protein product: CATSERTGFQETQYF.

V and J are TRBV10-3 and TRBJ2-5; D is perhaps TRBD1 (5 bases). The CDR3 totals 14 residues. The V end lost 0 bases, the J end lost 1 base, and 6 bases lay between the germline ends. Germline assignment: CDR1 ENHRY and CDR2 SYGVKD. CDR3: CAISESGVQETQYF. The CDR3 DNA reads TGTGCCATCAGTGAGTCAGGGGTCCAAGAGACCCAGTACTTC.

The table lists this clonotype with a few counts. The chain couples TRBV25-1 to TRBJ1-2; D uncertain. The CDR3 runs to 14 residues. V was trimmed by 6 bases and J by 2 bases, leaving 13 bases between them. The germline gives CDR1 MGHDK, CDR2 SYGVNS. CDR3 region: CASSPRFLNYGYTF. CDR3 nucleotide sequence: TGTGCCAGCAGCCCCAGATTTTTAAACTATGGCTACACCTTC.

This clonotype was observed a handful of times. The J gene is TRBJ1-2, the V gene TRBV12-3 or TRBV12-4, with D perhaps matching TRBD1 (6 bases). V was pared by 6 bases and J by 8 bases, with 13 bases between. The CDR3 is made up of 12 amino acids. CDR3 DNA sequence: TGTGCCAGCAGAGCAGGGACACGCGGCTACACCTTC. Amino acids: CASRAGTRGYTF.

The chain uses TRBV20-1 and TRBJ1-2; 7 bases agree with TRBD1. Germline CDR1 reads DFQATT; CDR2 reads SNEGSKA (reference sequence). V lost 6 bases, J lost 8 bases, and 12 bases stayed unmatched. This CDR3 comprises 13 residues. The CDR3 region has the DNA TGCAGTGCCCCACTGACAGGGTGGCGGGGCTACACCTTC. As protein: CSAPLTGWRGYTF.

The sample holds a few counts of this clonotype. The chain is built from TRBV6-1 and TRBJ1-5; maybe TRBD1 (6 bases). V dropped 11 bases and J dropped 6 bases, with 14 bases sitting between them. The germline CDR1 and CDR2 sequences are MNHNS and SASEGT. The length of the CDR3 is 12 residues. CDR3 sequence reads: CAVRGYAQPQHF. The CDR3, as DNA: TGTGCCGTGAGGGGGTATGCTCAGCCCCAGCATTTT.

The J gene is TRBJ2-1, the V gene TRBV7-4; D might be TRBD1 (6 bases). Trimming removed 1 base at V and 5 bases at J, with 12 bases between. Germline V CDR1 and CDR2: SGHVT, SQSDAQ. CDR3 length: 15 amino acids. Written as DNA, the CDR3 is TGTGCCAGCAGCTTAGACAGGGCTTACAACAATGAGCAGTTCTTC. Its translation is CASSLDRAYNNEQFF.

This clonotype was picked up a small number of times. The rearrangement uses TRBV20-1 and TRBJ2-3, with TRBD2 matching over 7 bases. The germline V gene encodes CDR1 DFQATT and CDR2 SNEGSKA (reference sequence). The trim removed 6 bases at V and 0 bases at J, leaving 6 bases unmatched. This CDR3 comprises 14 residues. For the CDR3, the DNA is TGCAGTGCCACCGGGACTACGAGCACAGATACGCAGTATTTT. As protein: CSATGTTSTDTQYF.

The chain employs TRBV20-1 and TRBJ2-5, with TRBD1 as a possible D gene (6 bases). CDR3 length: 12 amino acids. Per the germline V gene, CDR1 is DFQATT and CDR2 is SNEGSKA (reference sequence). Trimming took off 3 bases at V and 4 bases at J, with 9 bases between the two ends. CDR3 in amino acids: CSASLQGETQYF. CDR3 coding DNA: TGCAGTGCTAGTCTACAGGGAGAGACCCAGTACTTC.

This clonotype was found a few times. J is TRBJ2-1 and V is TRBV4-3, with 12 bases fitting TRBD2. With V trimmed by 1 base and J by 10 bases, 2 bases remained unmatched. CDR1 is LGHNA and CDR2 is YSLEER in the germline V gene. The CDR3 consists of 14 residues. CDR3 coding DNA: TGCGCCAGCAGCCAAGGGACTAGCGGGGTGGAGCAGTTCTTC. It specifies CASSQGTSGVEQFF.

The CDR3 bases are TGTGCCAGCAGCCCCCAACGGGTCGTGGATACGCAGTATTTT. Its protein is CASSPQRVVDTQYF. The chain combines TRBV7-8 with TRBJ2-3, with D uncertain. Germline values: CDR1 SGHVS, CDR2 FQNEAQ. The CDR3 sequence is 14 residues long. Trimming removed 5 bases from V and 6 bases from J, with 15 bases in between.

This clonotype was counted only a few times. V and J are TRBV28 and TRBJ1-5; no definite D call. The CDR3 is 16 amino acids. Trimming stripped 1 base from V and 0 bases from J, with 10 bases between. Germline V gives CDR1 MDHEN, CDR2 SYDVKM. The CDR3 sequence: CASSLSPDYSNQPQHF. The CDR3 DNA sequence: TGTGCCAGCAGTTTATCACCGGACTATAGCAATCAGCCCCAGCATTTT.

The J gene is TRBJ2-1, the V gene TRBV20-1; TRBD2 matches 9 bases. CDR1 and CDR2 from the germline V gene are DFQATT and SNEGSKA (reference sequence). Trimming cost V 3 bases and J 5 bases; bases outside gene matches: 8. There are 15 residues in the CDR3. In DNA form, the CDR3 reads TGCAGTGCTAGCAAGGGCGGGGGGGCCGACAATGAGCAGTTCTTC. It codes for CSASKGGGADNEQFF.

The CDR3, as DNA: TGTGCCAGCAGTTTCACACTTCTAAGCCGGGGAAACATTCAGTACTTC. Residues: CASSFTLLSRGNIQYF. This chain connects TRBV12-3 or TRBV12-4 to TRBJ2-4; a possible D gene is TRBD2 (5 bases). CDR3 length: 16 amino acids. V was clipped by 3 bases and J by 6 bases, with 18 bases between them.

The chain combines TRBV15 with TRBJ1-1, with D possibly matching TRBD1 (6 bases). CDR3 length: 16 amino acids. Trimming took 0 bases from V and 1 from J, leaving 12 bases between them. CDR1 and CDR2 from the germline V gene are LNHNV and YYDKDF (reference sequence). Here the CDR3 DNA reads TGTGCCACCAGCAGAGATTTAGTGGACAGGAACACTGAAGCTTTCTTT. Translating gives CATSRDLVDRNTEAFF.

This clonotype was found many times. J is TRBJ1-5 and V is TRBV28; D not resolved. CDR3 size: 13 residues. CDR1 MDHEN and CDR2 SYDVKM come from the germline V gene. Trimming left V 0 bases short and J 11 bases short, with 11 bases between. CDR3 coding DNA: TGTGCCAGCAGTTTATGGGGTAGAGAGACCCAGCATTTT. Translating gives CASSLWGRETQHF.

V gene TRBV7-9 combines with J gene TRBJ2-3, with a tentative D call TRBD2 (6 bases). V gave up 4 bases and J gave up 6 bases, with 20 bases separating them. Germline CDR1 SEHNR, CDR2 FQNEAQ (reference sequence). The CDR3 is 16 residues long. CDR3 DNA sequence: TGTGCCAGCAGCTCGGGCGGGAACCCATTTTTTGATACGCAGTATTTT. This sequence encodes CASSSGGNPFFDTQYF.

This clonotype has only a few counts. The chain has TRBV29-1 and TRBJ2-5; D perhaps matches TRBD1 (5 bases). V lost 6 bases to trimming and J lost 4 bases, with 9 bases between them. Germline CDR1 reads SQVTM; CDR2 reads ANQGSEA. CDR3 length: 11 residues. The CDR3 here is CSVRQSETQYF. The CDR3 bases are TGCAGCGTACGACAGTCAGAGACCCAGTACTTC.

This clonotype was observed a handful of times. The V call is TRBV12-3 or TRBV12-4, the J call TRBJ2-3, with D maybe TRBD2 (5 bases). Trimming removed 1 base at V and 2 bases at J, with 10 bases between. This CDR3 region has 15 residues. The CDR3 here is CASSLESGYTDTQYF. DNA for the CDR3: TGTGCCAGCAGTTTAGAAAGCGGATACACAGATACGCAGTATTTT.

This clonotype has more than one count but fewer than ten. The rearrangement uses TRBV20-1 and TRBJ2-1; TRBD1 agrees at 7 bases. The ends lost 6 bases at V and 3 bases at J; junction bases unmatched: 11. CDR3 length equals 15 residues. Germline CDR1 is DFQATT and CDR2 is SNEGSKA (reference sequence). CDR3 in DNA: TGCAGTGCCCCACCGGGACAGCGAAACTACAATGAGCAGTTCTTC. This sequence encodes CSAPPGQRNYNEQFF.

The chain combines TRBV28 with TRBJ2-7; TRBD2 matches at 11 bases. The CDR3 sequence is 16 residues long. The ends lost 4 bases at V and 2 bases at J; junction bases unmatched: 7. Germline CDR1 and CDR2: MDHEN and SYDVKM. Here the CDR3 reads CASSSRLGLAAYEQYF. DNA of the CDR3: TGTGCCAGCAGTTCCCGATTGGGACTAGCGGCCTACGAGCAGTACTTC.

The rearrangement uses TRBV12-3 or TRBV12-4 and TRBJ2-2; D is unresolved. Trimming shortened V by 6 bases and J by 2 bases, and 13 bases separated the two germline ends. CDR3 length: 15 amino acids. The CDR3 loop is CASSNLDLNTGELFF. The CDR3 coding sequence is TGTGCCAGCAGCAACTTGGACCTCAACACCGGGGAGCTGTTTTTT.

This clonotype was detected only a few times. This chain joins TRBV7-9 and TRBJ1-1, with D perhaps matching TRBD1 (5 bases). CDR3 length: 15 residues. V lost 5 bases to trimming and J lost 5 bases, with 18 bases between them. Germline lookup yields CDR1 SEHNR and CDR2 FQNEAQ (reference sequence). The CDR3 DNA follows: TGTGCCAGCAGCCCCCTAGGTGGGGCTTGGACTGAAGCTTTCTTT. This sequence encodes CASSPLGGAWTEAFF.

This clonotype was recorded a few times. The genes are TRBV3-1 and TRBJ2-3; maybe TRBD2 (6 bases). CDR1 is LGHDT and CDR2 is YNNKEL in the germline V gene (reference sequence). The CDR3 totals 15 residues. Trimming left V 1 base short and J 2 bases short, with 10 bases between. CDR3 in amino acids: CASSQGEANTDTQYF. The CDR3 nucleotides are TGTGCCAGCAGCCAAGGGGAGGCGAACACAGATACGCAGTATTTT.

Ten or more counts support this clonotype. This chain connects TRBV6-5 to TRBJ1-1, with D maybe TRBD1 (5 bases). V lost 0 bases and J lost 4, with 9 bases in between. Germline lookup yields CDR1 MNHEY and CDR2 SVGAGI. The CDR3 sequence is 14 residues long. CDR3 DNA: TGTGCCAGCAGTTACTCCGGGGCCTCCACTGAAGCTTTCTTT. As protein: CASSYSGASTEAFF.

J is TRBJ2-7 and V is TRBV28; 7 nucleotides align to TRBD2. The CDR3 sequence is 16 residues long. In germline, CDR1 is MDHEN, CDR2 SYDVKM. The V segment lost 5 bases and the J segment 2 bases; nucleotides outside the gene matches: 12. The CDR3 reads CASSQLAGVVPYEQYF. CDR3 nucleotides: TGTGCCAGCAGTCAATTAGCGGGCGTCGTCCCCTACGAGCAGTACTTC.

The chain combines TRBV7-2 with TRBJ2-6; D not resolved. The germline gives CDR1 SGHTA, CDR2 FQGNSA. The V end lost 2 bases, the J end lost 2 bases, and 10 bases lay between the germline ends. This CDR3 has 16 residues. DNA of the CDR3: TGTGCCAGCAGCTTAATTCCGGGCACTGGGGCCAACGTCCTGACTTTC. Its translation: CASSLIPGTGANVLTF.